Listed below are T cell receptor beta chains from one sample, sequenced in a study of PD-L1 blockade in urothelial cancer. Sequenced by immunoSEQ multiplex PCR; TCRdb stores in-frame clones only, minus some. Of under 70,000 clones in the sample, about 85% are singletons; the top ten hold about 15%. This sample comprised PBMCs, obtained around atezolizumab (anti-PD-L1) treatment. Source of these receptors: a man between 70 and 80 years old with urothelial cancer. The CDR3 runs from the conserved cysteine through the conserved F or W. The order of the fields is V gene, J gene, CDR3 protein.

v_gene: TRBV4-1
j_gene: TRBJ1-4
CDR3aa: CASSQDQVSGKLFF

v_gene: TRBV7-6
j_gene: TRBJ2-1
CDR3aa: CASSPLGNEQFF

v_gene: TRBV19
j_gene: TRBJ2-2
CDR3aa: CASSMGGWTGELFF

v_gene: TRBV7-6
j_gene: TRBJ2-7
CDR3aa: CASSLGGGTPYEQYF

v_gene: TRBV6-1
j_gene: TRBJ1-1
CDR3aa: CASSETGFNTEAFF

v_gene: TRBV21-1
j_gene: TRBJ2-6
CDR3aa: CASSFPGQGRSGANVLTF

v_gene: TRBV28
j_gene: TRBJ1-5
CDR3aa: CASSLGGGNYQPQHF

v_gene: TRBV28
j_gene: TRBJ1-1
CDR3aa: CASTPRGLRKSTEAFF

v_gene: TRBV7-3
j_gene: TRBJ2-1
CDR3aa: CASSRLAGLYNEQFF

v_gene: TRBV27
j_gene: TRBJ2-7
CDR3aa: CASSFSRGRPYEQYF

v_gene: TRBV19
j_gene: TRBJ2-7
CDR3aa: CASSPALAGYEQYF

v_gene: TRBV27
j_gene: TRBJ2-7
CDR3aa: CASSSASGSSYEQYF

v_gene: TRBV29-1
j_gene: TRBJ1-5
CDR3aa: CSAGQPNQPQHF

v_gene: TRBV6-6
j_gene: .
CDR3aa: CASSSRQGPRAYEQYF

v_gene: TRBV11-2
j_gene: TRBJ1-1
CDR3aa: CASSFEGTSGTEAFF

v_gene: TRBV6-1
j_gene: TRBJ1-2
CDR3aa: CASRGQGNYGYTF

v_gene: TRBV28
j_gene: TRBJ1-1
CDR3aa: CASGPGHFTEAFF

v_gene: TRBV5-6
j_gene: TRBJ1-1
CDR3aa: CASSLPSGGSRTEAFF

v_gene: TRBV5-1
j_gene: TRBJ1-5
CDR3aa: CASSLNGNSNQPQHF

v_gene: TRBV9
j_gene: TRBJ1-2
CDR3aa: CASGGAGTYGYTF

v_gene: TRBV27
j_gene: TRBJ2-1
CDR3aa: CATKWGEASRNEQFF

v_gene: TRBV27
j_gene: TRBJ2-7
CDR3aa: CASSFRREGYEQYF

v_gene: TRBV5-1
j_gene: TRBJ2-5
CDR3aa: CASSFGSGSRETQYF

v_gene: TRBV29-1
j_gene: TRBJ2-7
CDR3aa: CSVPSGSLGEQYF

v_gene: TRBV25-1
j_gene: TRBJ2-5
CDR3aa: CASSGFAETQYF

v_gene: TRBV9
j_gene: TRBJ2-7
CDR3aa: CASSVAGDWDEQYF

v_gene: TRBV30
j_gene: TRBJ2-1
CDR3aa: CAWSVPGSSYNEQFF

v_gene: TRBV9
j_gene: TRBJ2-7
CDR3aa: CASSVDTTYEQYF

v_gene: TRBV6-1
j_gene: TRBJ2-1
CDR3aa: CASSLGGQREGPFF

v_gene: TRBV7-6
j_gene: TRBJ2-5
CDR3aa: CASSLGLAANQETQYF

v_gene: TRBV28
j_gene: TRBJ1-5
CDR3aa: CASSLGLGGNQPQHF

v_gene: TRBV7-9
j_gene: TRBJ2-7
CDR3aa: CASEAGALGEQYF

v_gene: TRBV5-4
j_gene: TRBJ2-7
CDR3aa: CASSLGTGRIREQYF

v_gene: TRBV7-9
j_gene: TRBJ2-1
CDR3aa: CASSLGSGPYNEQFF

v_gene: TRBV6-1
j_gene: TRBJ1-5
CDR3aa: CASSDSDQPQHF

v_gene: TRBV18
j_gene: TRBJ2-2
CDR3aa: CASPRGGFTNTGELFF

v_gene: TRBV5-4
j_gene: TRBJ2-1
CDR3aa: CASSSPSGRSYNEQFF

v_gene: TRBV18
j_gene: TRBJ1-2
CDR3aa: CASSPPPGQGGQGYTF

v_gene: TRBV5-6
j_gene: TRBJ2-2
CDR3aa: CASSGLAGGTGELFF

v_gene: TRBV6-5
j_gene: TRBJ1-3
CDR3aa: CASSYSQYSGNTIYF

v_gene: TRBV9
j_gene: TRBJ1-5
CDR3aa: CASSFQDRGGPQHF